This is a list of T cell receptor beta chains from one sample in a study of T cell responses to AZD1222 COVID-19 vaccine. Sequenced by immunoSEQ multiplex PCR; TCRdb stores in-frame clones only, minus some. The sample has 86,000 or so clones, more than 70% seen once. This specimen consisted of peripheral blood, obtained 28 days after the second AZD1222 dose. The receptors derive from an adult who received the AZD1222 COVID-19 vaccine. Each CDR3 is given with its conserved first and last residue. The D gene is left open where the match is weak. Size is stated for part of the rows, as once, few or many counts, or as a class when the clone is expanded.

15	TRBV6-5	NA	NA	TRBJ2-3	TGTGCCAGCACCCTTACGTTCCCCACCACAGATACGCAGTATTTT	CASTLTFPTTDTQYF
13	TRBV2	NA	NA	TRBJ1-2	TGTGCCAGCAATAGAGGGACGGACTATGGCTACACCTTC	CASNRGTDYGYTF
14	TRBV5-1	NA	NA	TRBJ2-7	TGCGCCAGCAGCACCCGGGAAGGACCCTACGAGCAGTACTTC	CASSTREGPYEQYF
13	TRBV5-1	TRBD1	NA	TRBJ2-5	TGCGCCAGCAGCAGGGACAGGGTTGAGACCCAGTACTTC	CASSRDRVETQYF
13	TRBV2	NA	NA	TRBJ2-2	TGTGCCAGCAGTGTAGCCGAATCCGGGGAGCTGTTTTTT	CASSVAESGELFF
18	TRBV4-2	TRBD2	NA	TRBJ2-5	TGTGCCAGCAGCCAAGGTACTAGCGGGAGCGTCACCATGGAGACCCAGTACTTC	CASSQGTSGSVTMETQYF
13	TRBV5-4	NA	NA	TRBJ2-1	TGTGCCAGCAGCACCCAGACTCCCTACGGGCAGTTCTTC	CASSTQTPYGQFF
13	TRBV28	TRBD1	NA	TRBJ2-7	TGTGCCAGCAGACCCTCGGGACAGGGGGCACGGTACTTC	CASRPSGQGARYF
14	TRBV5-1	NA	NA	TRBJ1-4	TGCGCCAGCAGCTTTCAGGGGATAGGTGAAAAACTGTTTTTT	CASSFQGIGEKLFF
11	TRBV6-5	NA	NA	TRBJ2-3	TGTGCCAGCAAACTGACAGATACGCAGTATTTT	CASKLTDTQYF
12	TRBV24-1	NA	NA	TRBJ2-1	TGTGCCACTAGAGCCAGTTCCAATGAGCAGTTCTTC	CATRASSNEQFF
18	TRBV4-1	NA	NA	TRBJ2-5	TGCGCCAGCAGCCACTCCCCCCTCAGGGTGGGGGGAAGGGAGACCCAGTACTTC	CASSHSPLRVGGRETQYF
13	TRBV7-2	NA	once	TRBJ1-5	TGTGCCAGCAGCTTCGGGGTTGGACAGCCCCAGCATTTT	CASSFGVGQPQHF
13	TRBV18	NA	NA	TRBJ1-3	TGTGCCAGCTCACCACCAACCGACGACACCATATATTTT	CASSPPTDDTIYF
14	TRBV18	NA	NA	TRBJ1-4	TGTGCCAGCTCAAAACAGGGAGGCGAGTGGAAACTGTTTTTT	CASSKQGGEWKLFF
12	TRBV24-1	NA	NA	TRBJ1-3	TGTGCCACCAGTACTGCCGGAAACACCATATATTTT	CATSTAGNTIYF
15	TRBV28	TRBD1	NA	TRBJ1-1	TGTGCCAGCAGGGTCCCGGGACAGACGAACACTGAAGCTTTCTTT	CASRVPGQTNTEAFF
14	TRBV19	TRBD1	NA	TRBJ1-2	TGTGCCAGTAGTATAGGCGCAGGGGGATATGGCTACACCTTC	CASSIGAGGYGYTF
20	TRBV4-2	TRBD2	NA	TRBJ2-1	TGTGCCAGCAGCCAAGTTCCAGCGGGAGGCCTCCTTAGCTCCTACAATGAGCAGTTCTTC	CASSQVPAGGLLSSYNEQFF
17	TRBV28	NA	NA	TRBJ1-6	TGTGCCAGCAACCTCCCCCGGGACGCCGGAAGGAATTCACCCCTCCACTTT	CASNLPRDAGRNSPLHF
14	TRBV19	NA	NA	TRBJ1-1	TGTGCCAGTAGTATAACAGGCGCGGGGACTGAAGCTTTCTTT	CASSITGAGTEAFF
16	TRBV4-3	TRBD1	NA	TRBJ2-7	TGCGCCAGCAGCCAAGATCTCCAGGGGGCCGGCTACGAGCAGTACTTC	CASSQDLQGAGYEQYF
14	TRBV19	NA	NA	TRBJ1-2	TGTGCCAGTAGTAATGGTCGGGACAACTATGGCTACACCTTC	CASSNGRDNYGYTF
15	TRBV18	TRBD1	NA	TRBJ2-1	TGTGCCAGCTCACCGGGACAGGGGTTATACAATGAGCAGTTCTTC	CASSPGQGLYNEQFF
14	TRBV7-8	TRBD1	NA	TRBJ2-5	TGTGCCAGCAGCACGGGACAGCTACAAGAGACCCAGTACTTC	CASSTGQLQETQYF
15	TRBV6-5	TRBD1	NA	TRBJ2-3	TGTGCCAGCAGTTACGGGGACAGGGGCACAGATACGCAGTATTTT	CASSYGDRGTDTQYF
13	TRBV3-1/TRBV3-2	NA	NA	TRBJ2-2	TGTGCCAGCAGCCAGGGGTACGCCGGGGAGCTGTTTTTT	CASSQGYAGELFF
11	TRBV20-1	TRBD2	NA	TRBJ2-7	TGCAGTGCTTGGACTAGCCCCGAGCAGTACTTC	CSAWTSPEQYF
13	TRBV27	NA	few	TRBJ1-1	TGTGCCAGCGCCGTATGGGGTTGGACTGAAGCTTTCTTT	CASAVWGWTEAFF
14	TRBV19	NA	NA	TRBJ2-2	TGTGCCAGTAGTATCGAAGTTAACACCGGGGAGCTGTTTTTT	CASSIEVNTGELFF
14	TRBV7-7	NA	NA	TRBJ2-3	TGTGCTAGCAGCCCAGAGGGGGTCACAGATACGCAGTATTTT	CASSPEGVTDTQYF
15	TRBV15	TRBD1	NA	TRBJ2-1	TGTGCCACCAGCAGAGAGGGACAGGGTTTCAATGAGCAGTTCTTC	CATSREGQGFNEQFF
19	TRBV9	TRBD2	NA	TRBJ2-2	TGTGCCAGCAGCTTAGGGACTAGCGGGAGGGACCCGGGCACCGGGGAGCTGTTTTTT	CASSLGTSGRDPGTGELFF
13	TRBV28	TRBD1	NA	TRBJ1-4	TGTGCCAGCAAGGTCCAGGGGGCGCACAAACTGTTTTTT	CASKVQGAHKLFF
17	TRBV5-5	NA	NA	TRBJ1-1	TGTGCCAGCAGCACCGGGCTCAGACTTGCTCCCTACGCTGAAGCTTTCTTT	CASSTGLRLAPYAEAFF
13	TRBV10-3	TRBD2	few	TRBJ2-3	TGTGCCATCAGTTCAGCGGGAGAAGATACGCAGTATTTT	CAISSAGEDTQYF
12	TRBV6-5	TRBD1	once	TRBJ1-1	TGTGCCAGCAGTTACCAGGGGGGAAACGCTTTCTTT	CASSYQGGNAFF
16	TRBV9	NA	NA	TRBJ1-3	TGTGCCAGCAGCGTAGGGGACGCCCCGCTCGGAAACACCATATATTTT	CASSVGDAPLGNTIYF
15	TRBV21-1	NA	NA	TRBJ2-7	TGTGCCAGCAGCAAAGAATCTAGGTATATCTACGAGCAGTACTTC	CASSKESRYIYEQYF
15	TRBV27	NA	NA	TRBJ2-7	TGTGCCAGCAGTTCGAGTTGGCTCGCCCCTTGGGAGCAGTACTTC	CASSSSWLAPWEQYF
12	TRBV12-3/TRBV12-4	NA	once	TRBJ1-1	TGTGCCAGCAGTTTTTCAGACACTGAAGCTTTCTTT	CASSFSDTEAFF
13	TRBV21-1	NA	NA	TRBJ2-7	TGTGCCAGCAGCAAAGGCGGATCCCACGAGCAGTACTTC	CASSKGGSHEQYF
15	TRBV11-2	TRBD2	NA	TRBJ2-7	TGTGCCAGCAGCTTCCTAGCGGGAGGGTTATACGAGCAGTACTTC	CASSFLAGGLYEQYF
15	TRBV19	NA	NA	TRBJ1-2	TGTGCCAGTAGTGCCAAAACCGGGTCCCGCTATGGCTACACCTTC	CASSAKTGSRYGYTF
15	TRBV7-3	NA	NA	TRBJ1-4	TGTGCCAGCAGCTCAAAGGCGGGGGCGGATGAAAAACTGTTTTTT	CASSSKAGADEKLFF
14	TRBV5-1	NA	NA	TRBJ2-7	TGCGCCAGCAGCGCCTCGACAGGACTGTACGAGCAGTACTTC	CASSASTGLYEQYF
16	TRBV7-8	TRBD1	NA	TRBJ1-5	TGTGCCAGCAGCGGCAACACAGGGGGCGGAGGTCAGCCCCAGCATTTT	CASSGNTGGGGQPQHF
16	TRBV27	TRBD2	NA	TRBJ2-1	TGTGCCAGCAGTTTCTCACTAGCGGGGGGGCTGAATGAGCAGTTCTTC	CASSFSLAGGLNEQFF
15	TRBV28	NA	few	TRBJ1-2	TGTGCCAGCAGTACCTTCGATCGGGTCAACTATGGCTACACCTTC	CASSTFDRVNYGYTF
14	TRBV28	TRBD1	NA	TRBJ1-6	TGTGCCACCCCGGGACAGTCAATTAATTCACCCCTCCACTTT	CATPGQSINSPLHF
15	TRBV5-5	TRBD2	few	TRBJ2-7	TGTGCCAGCAGCCTTTCTAGCGGGGTACCCTACGAGCAGTACTTC	CASSLSSGVPYEQYF
14	TRBV18	TRBD1	NA	TRBJ2-3	TGTGCCAGCTCACCGTCCGATGACAGGGGTACGCAGTATTTT	CASSPSDDRGTQYF
16	TRBV6-6	NA	once	TRBJ1-1	TGTGCCAGCAGTTATCGCGCGGGGGTGAGGAACACTGAAGCTTTCTTT	CASSYRAGVRNTEAFF
18	TRBV7-6	TRBD2	NA	TRBJ2-1	TGTGCCAGCACCCCTGGGGCGGGAGGGGGTTACGGCCACAATGAGCAGTTCTTC	CASTPGAGGGYGHNEQFF
14	TRBV28	TRBD1	NA	TRBJ1-4	TGTGCCAGCAGTACGACAGGGGGTGGCGAAAAACTGTTTTTT	CASSTTGGGEKLFF